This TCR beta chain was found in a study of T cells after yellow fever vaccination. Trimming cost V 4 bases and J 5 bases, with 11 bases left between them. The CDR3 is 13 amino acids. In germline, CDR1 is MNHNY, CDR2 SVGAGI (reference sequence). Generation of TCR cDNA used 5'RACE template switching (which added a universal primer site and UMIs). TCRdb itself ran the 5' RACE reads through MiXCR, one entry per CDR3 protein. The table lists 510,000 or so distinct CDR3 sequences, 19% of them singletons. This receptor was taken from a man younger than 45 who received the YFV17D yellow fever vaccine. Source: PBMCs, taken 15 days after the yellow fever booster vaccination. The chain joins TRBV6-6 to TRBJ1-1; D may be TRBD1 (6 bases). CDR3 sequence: CASSSRTETEAFF. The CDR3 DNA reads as TGTGCCAGCAGTTCAAGGACAGAAACTGAAGCTTTCTTT.